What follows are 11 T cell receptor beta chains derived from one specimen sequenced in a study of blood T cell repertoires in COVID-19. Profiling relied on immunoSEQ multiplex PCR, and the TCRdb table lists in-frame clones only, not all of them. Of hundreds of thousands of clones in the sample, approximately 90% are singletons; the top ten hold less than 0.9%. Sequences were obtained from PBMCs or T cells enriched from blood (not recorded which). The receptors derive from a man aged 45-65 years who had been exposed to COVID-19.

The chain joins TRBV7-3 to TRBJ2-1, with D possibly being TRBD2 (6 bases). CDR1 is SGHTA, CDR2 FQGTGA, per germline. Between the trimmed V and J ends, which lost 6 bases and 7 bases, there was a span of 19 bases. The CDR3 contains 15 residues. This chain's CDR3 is CASSHPGLTPNEQFF. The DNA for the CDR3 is TGTGCCAGCAGTCATCCGGGACTGACCCCGAATGAGCAGTTCTTC.

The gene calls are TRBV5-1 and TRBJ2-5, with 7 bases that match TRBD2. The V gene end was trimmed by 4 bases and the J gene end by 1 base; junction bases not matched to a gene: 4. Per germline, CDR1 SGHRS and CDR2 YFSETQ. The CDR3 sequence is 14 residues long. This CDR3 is CASSGASGQETQYF. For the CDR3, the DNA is TGCGCCAGCAGCGGGGCTAGCGGCCAAGAGACCCAGTACTTC.

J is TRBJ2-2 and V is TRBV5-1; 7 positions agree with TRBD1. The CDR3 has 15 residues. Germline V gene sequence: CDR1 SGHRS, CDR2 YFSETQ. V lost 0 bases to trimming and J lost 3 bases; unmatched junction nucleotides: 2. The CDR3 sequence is CASSLGQGYTGELFF. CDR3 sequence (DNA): TGCGCCAGCAGCTTGGGACAGGGATACACCGGGGAGCTGTTTTTT.

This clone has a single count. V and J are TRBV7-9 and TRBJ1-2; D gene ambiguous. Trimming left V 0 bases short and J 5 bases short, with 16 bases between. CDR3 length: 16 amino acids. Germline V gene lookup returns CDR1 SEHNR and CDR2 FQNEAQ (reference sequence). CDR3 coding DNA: TGTGCCAGCAGCTTAGCGCTCCCAGGTGATCCATATGGCTACACCTTC. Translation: CASSLALPGDPYGYTF.

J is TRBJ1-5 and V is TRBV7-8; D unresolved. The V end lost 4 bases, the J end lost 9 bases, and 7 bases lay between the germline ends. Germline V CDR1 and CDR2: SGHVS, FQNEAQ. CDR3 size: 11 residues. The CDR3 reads CASSSGSPQHF. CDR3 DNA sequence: TGTGCCAGCAGCTCAGGTTCGCCCCAGCATTTT. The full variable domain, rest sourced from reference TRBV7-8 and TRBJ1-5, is GAGVSQSPRYKVAKRGQDVALRCDPISGHVSLFWYQQALGQGPEFLTYFQNEAQLDKSGLPSDRFFAERPEGSVSTLKIQRTQQEDSAVYLCASSSGSPQHFGDGTRLSIL.

The CDR3 nucleotides read TGTGCCAGCTCACCACTGGCGGGGGACACTAATGAAAAACTGTTTTTT. It specifies CASSPLAGDTNEKLFF. V usage is TRBV18 and J usage is TRBJ1-4; weak D call: TRBD1 (5 bases). Looked up from germline, CDR1 is KGHSH and CDR2 is LQKENI. The CDR3 covers 16 residues. V lost 1 base to trimming and J lost 2 bases, with 11 bases between them.

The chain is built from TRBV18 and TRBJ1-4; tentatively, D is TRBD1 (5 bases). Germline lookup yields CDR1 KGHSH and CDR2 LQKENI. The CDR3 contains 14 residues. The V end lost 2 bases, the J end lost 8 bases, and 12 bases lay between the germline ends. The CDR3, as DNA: TGTGCCAGCTCACCAGGTTCGACAGACGAAAAACTGTTTTTT. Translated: CASSPGSTDEKLFF. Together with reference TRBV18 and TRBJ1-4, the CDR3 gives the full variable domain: NAGVMQNPRHLVRRRGQEARLRCSPMKGHSHVYWYRQLPEEGLKFMVYLQKENIIDESGMPKERFSAEFPKEGPSILRIQQVVRGDSAAYFCASSPGSTDEKLFFGSGTQLSVL.

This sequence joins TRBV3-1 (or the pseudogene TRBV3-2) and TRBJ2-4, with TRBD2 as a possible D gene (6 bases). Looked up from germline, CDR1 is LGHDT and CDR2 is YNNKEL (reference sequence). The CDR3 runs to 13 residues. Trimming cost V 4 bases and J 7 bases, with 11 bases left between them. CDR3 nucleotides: TGTGCCAGCAGCCTAGGAGGGCCGAACATTCAGTACTTC. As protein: CASSLGGPNIQYF.

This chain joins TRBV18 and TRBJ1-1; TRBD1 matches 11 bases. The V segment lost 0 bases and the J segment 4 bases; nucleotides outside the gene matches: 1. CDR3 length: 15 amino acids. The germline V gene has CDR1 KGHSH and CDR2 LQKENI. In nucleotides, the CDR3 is TGTGCCAGCTCACCACCCGGGACAGGGGGCACTGAAGCTTTCTTT. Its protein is CASSPPGTGGTEAFF.

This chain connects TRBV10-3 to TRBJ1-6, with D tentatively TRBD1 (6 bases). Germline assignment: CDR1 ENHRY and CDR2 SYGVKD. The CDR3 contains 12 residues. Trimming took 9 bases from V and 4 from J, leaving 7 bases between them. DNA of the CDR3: TGTGCCATACAGGGTTATAATTCACCCCTCCACTTT. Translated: CAIQGYNSPLHF.

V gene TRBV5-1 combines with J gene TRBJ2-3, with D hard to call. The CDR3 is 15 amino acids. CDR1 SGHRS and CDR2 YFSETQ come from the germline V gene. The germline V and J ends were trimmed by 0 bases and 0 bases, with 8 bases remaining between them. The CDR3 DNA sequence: TGCGCCAGCAGCTTGGCCAGCGCCAGCACAGATACGCAGTATTTT. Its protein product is CASSLASASTDTQYF.